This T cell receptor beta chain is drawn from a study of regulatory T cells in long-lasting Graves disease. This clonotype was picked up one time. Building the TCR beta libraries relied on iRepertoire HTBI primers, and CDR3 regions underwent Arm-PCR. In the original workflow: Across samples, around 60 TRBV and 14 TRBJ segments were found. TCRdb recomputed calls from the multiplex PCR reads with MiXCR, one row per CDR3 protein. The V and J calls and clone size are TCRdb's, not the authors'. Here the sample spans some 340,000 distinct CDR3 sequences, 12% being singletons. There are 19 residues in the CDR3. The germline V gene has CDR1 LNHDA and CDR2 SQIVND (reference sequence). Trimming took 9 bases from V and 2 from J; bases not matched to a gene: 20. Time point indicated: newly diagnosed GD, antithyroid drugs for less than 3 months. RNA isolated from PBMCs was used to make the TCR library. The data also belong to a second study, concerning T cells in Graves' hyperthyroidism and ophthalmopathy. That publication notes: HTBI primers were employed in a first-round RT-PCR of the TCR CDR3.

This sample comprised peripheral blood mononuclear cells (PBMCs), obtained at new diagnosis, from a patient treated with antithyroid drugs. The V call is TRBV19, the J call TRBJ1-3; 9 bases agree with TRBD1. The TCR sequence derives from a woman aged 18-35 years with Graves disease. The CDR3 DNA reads TGTGCCAGGCCTCAGGTACTACAGGGGGCCCGGGACGCTGGAAACACCATATATTTT. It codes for CARPQVLQGARDAGNTIYF.